This TCR beta chain was obtained from a study of CD8 T cells in Susac syndrome. Study information: Patients with Susac syndrome had blood drawn and were at that point therapy-naive, on corticosteroids, or on intravenous immunoglobulin alone.

Study-wide findings and caveats: Susac syndrome CD8+ repertoires were clonally expanded, most strongly in CD8+ TEMRA cells.

Patients with Susac syndrome met the recently defined diagnostic criteria for definite or probable disease. A quantity of about 0.45 to 1 ug RNA underwent reverse transcription using random hexamers. The authors amplified TCR beta CDR3 across 54 Vbeta and 13 Jbeta using immunoSEQ multiplex PCR. TCRdb re-called the immunoSEQ multiplex PCR reads with MiXCR, one entry per CDR3 protein. The data show around 100,000 distinct CDR3 sequences, approximately 95% seen once. In the case of this clonotype: The antigen is undetermined.

With 0 bases removed from V and 10 bases from J, the gap between germline ends came to 12 bases. The germline gives CDR1 KGHSH, CDR2 LQKENI. The CDR3 totals 13 residues. This TCR derives from a human donor with Susac syndrome. Material: CD8+ T cells from PBMCs. This chain links TRBV18 with TRBJ2-5; D ambiguous. As DNA, the CDR3 is TGTGCCAGCTCACCACCGCAGAGCCAGATCCAGTACTTC. Translation gives CASSPPQSQIQYF.